The 3 T cell receptor beta chains listed next were all sequenced from one sample in a study of human T cells and chemical hapten exposure. One entry per CDR3 protein, called by TCRdb with MiXCR from the RACE reads. The table records 90,000 or so distinct CDR3 sequences, about 10% of them present only once. Time point of the sample: patch test 1, 2 weeks after DPC sensitization. The treatment: therapeutic diphenylcyclopropenone sensitization with weekly scalp DPC. The starting material was whole blood, obtained in connection with sensitization to the hapten diphenylcyclopropenone (DPC). All receptors derive from a man in his forties or fifties with alopecia areata. Some clones in this sample may be carry-over from other donors' samples.

There are a few counts of this clonotype. The gene calls are TRBV7-2 and TRBJ2-7, with TRBD2 matching over 8 bases. The CDR3 is made up of 15 amino acids. The J segment lost 6 bases and the V segment lost 5 bases, leaving 12 bases of the junction unmatched. Germline CDR1 SGHTA, CDR2 FQGNSA. CDR3 amino acids: CASSPITSGRSEQYF. CDR3 nucleotide sequence: TGTGCCAGCAGCCCGATCACTAGCGGACGGTCCGAGCAGTACTTC.

The chain joins TRBV2 to TRBJ2-2; D may be TRBD1 (6 bases). From germline, CDR1 is SNHLY and CDR2 FYNNEI. This CDR3 region has 14 residues. The germline V and J ends were trimmed by 8 bases and 2 bases, with 12 bases remaining between them. The CDR3 DNA reads TGTGCCAGCTCGGGACAACTTAACACCGGGGAGCTGTTTTTT. Its protein product is CASSGQLNTGELFF.

Only a few counts were recorded for this clonotype. This sequence joins TRBV6-6 and TRBJ2-2, with 14 bases matching TRBD2. This CDR3 has 19 amino acids. After removal of 4 bases from V and 5 bases from J, the junction contained 12 bases not matched to a gene. CDR1 and CDR2 (germline): MNHNY, SVGAGI (reference sequence). This CDR3 reads CASSSGLAGVGTRTGELFF. For the CDR3, the DNA is TGTGCCAGCAGTTCGGGACTAGCGGGAGTGGGGACCAGAACCGGGGAGCTGTTTTTT.